This T cell receptor (beta chain) comes out of a study of early T cells in non-severe SARS-CoV-2 infection. The wider study: With bulk RNA from unsorted whole blood as input, sequencing yielded unpaired chains. Study findings and constraints: There was a bias toward anti-spike CD8 responses in VDJdb matching, which missed private and CD4 specificities.

Germline CDR1 is LGHNA and CDR2 is YNFKEQ. CDR3 length: 14 residues. After removal of 4 bases from V and 4 bases from J, the junction contained 5 bases not matched to a gene. Researchers tagged individual cDNA molecules with unique molecular identifiers. From the 5' RACE reads, TCRdb called clonotypes with MiXCR, one entry per CDR3 protein. Of 100,000 to 120,000 distinct CDR3 sequences in the sample, roughly an eighth were seen once. This clonotype was counted at least ten times. Antigen unknown. V and J are TRBV4-2 and TRBJ1-2; 8 nucleotides align to TRBD1. This clonotype originated in an adult who was a healthcare worker with PCR-confirmed SARS-CoV-2 infection or an uninfected control (not recorded which). Sequencing used whole blood, obtained at baseline. CDR3 loop: CASSPPGQGYGYTF. The CDR3 DNA is TGTGCCAGCAGCCCCCCCGGACAGGGCTATGGCTACACCTTC.